This T cell receptor (beta chain) was observed in a study of cytomegalovirus exposure and HLA in healthy donors. PCR was performed using 60 Vbeta and 13 Jbeta primers. Using immunoSEQ multiplex PCR, the repertoire was profiled, and TCRdb retains in-frame clones only, with some absent. The sample records under 200,000 clones, over 70% being singletons. Germline lookup yields CDR1 SEHNR and CDR2 FQNEAQ (reference sequence). Between the trimmed V and J ends, which lost 3 bases and 6 bases, there was a span of 9 bases. This CDR3 has 12 residues. This clone was counted a few times. J is TRBJ2-7 and V is TRBV7-9; D may be TRBD1 (6 bases). The clonotype comes from a man between 40 and 49 years old in good health and CMV-seronegative. The material sequenced was PBMCs. CDR3 in amino acids: CASSFSGVEQYF. The DNA of the CDR3 is TGTGCCAGCAGCTTTTCAGGGGTCGAGCAGTACTTC.